This passage covers 32 T cell receptor beta chains from one sample sequenced in a study of cytomegalovirus exposure and HLA in healthy donors. Both 60 Vbeta primers and 13 Jbeta primers went into the PCR. Clones were sequenced by immunoSEQ multiplex PCR, and TCRdb holds only the in-frame ones, with some missing. The sample lists fewer than 250,000 clones; roughly 86% were seen once. Sequenced input: PBMCs. The receptors were sampled from a woman aged 18-29 years in good health and CMV-seronegative.

The chain combines TRBV7-9 with TRBJ1-1, with 8 bases that match TRBD1. Germline values: CDR1 SEHNR, CDR2 FQNEAQ (reference sequence). The CDR3 is 13 residues long. Unmatched junction bases numbered 4, after V lost 5 bases and J lost 5 bases. The CDR3 DNA reads as TGTGCCAGCAGCGGGACAGGATGGACTGAAGCTTTCTTT. Its translation is CASSGTGWTEAFF. The full variable domain, with the rest looked up from reference TRBV7-9 and TRBJ1-1, is DTGVSQNPRHKITKRGQNVTFRCDPISEHNRLYWYRQTLGQGPEFLTYFQNEAQLEKSRLLSDRFSAERPKGSFSTLEIQRTEQGDSAMYLCASSGTGWTEAFFGQGTRLTVV.

This chain connects TRBV11-2 to TRBJ2-1; perhaps TRBD2 as D (5 bases). CDR1 and CDR2 from the germline V gene are SGHAT and FQNNGV. This CDR3 has 14 amino acids. Trimming left V 2 bases short and J 10 bases short, with 15 bases between. CDR3: CASSLLLVGEEQFF. The CDR3 DNA reads as TGTGCCAGCAGCTTATTACTTGTGGGAGAAGAGCAGTTCTTC.

The chain uses TRBV7-8 and TRBJ1-1; D is ambiguous. Germline V gives CDR1 SGHVS, CDR2 FQNEAQ. The CDR3 is made up of 11 amino acids. Trimming stripped 0 bases from V and 10 bases from J, with 6 bases between. The CDR3 nucleotides read TGTGCCAGCAGCTTAGCTGGGCGAGCTTTCTTT. Translated: CASSLAGRAFF.

The chain recombines TRBV9 with TRBJ2-3; 9 bases match TRBD2. The CDR3 length is 18 residues. Trimming at V came to 0 bases and at J to 2 bases, leaving 10 bases not matched to a gene. Germline lookup yields CDR1 SGDLS and CDR2 YYNGEE. The CDR3 is CASSVDPTAGGFTDTQYF. The CDR3 nucleotides read TGTGCCAGCAGCGTAGATCCCACAGCGGGGGGTTTCACAGATACGCAGTATTTT.

This clone was seen only once. This chain uses TRBV10-1 with TRBJ1-2; D is perhaps TRBD1 (6 bases). V lost 7 bases and J 8 bases, leaving 14 bases between the germline ends. Per germline, CDR1 WNHNN and CDR2 SYGVQD (reference sequence). The CDR3 length is 12 residues. CDR3: CASTPGQRGYTF. DNA of the CDR3: TGCGCCAGCACTCCGGGACAACGGGGCTACACCTTC.

About this clone: The identical CDR3 is also encoded by other nucleotide sequences in the sample. The chain combines TRBV20-1 with TRBJ1-2, with TRBD1 identical over 9 bases. This CDR3 has 11 amino acids. Germline loops: CDR1 DFQATT, CDR2 SNEGSKA (reference sequence). V shed 6 bases and J 5 bases; nucleotides not matched to a gene: 1. CDR3 in DNA: TGCAGTGCCGGGACAGGGTATGGCTACACCTTC. Its protein product is CSAGTGYGYTF.

The genes are TRBV7-2 and TRBJ1-3, with D perhaps matching TRBD1 (5 bases). V was trimmed by 1 base and J by 6 bases, leaving 10 bases between them. The CDR3 has 14 residues. Germline values: CDR1 SGHTA, CDR2 FQGNSA. CDR3: CASSLVTGPNTIYF. The CDR3 nucleotides are TGTGCCAGCAGCTTAGTTACAGGCCCAAACACCATATATTTT.

The rearrangement uses TRBV7-3 and TRBJ2-3; TRBD1 matches 8 bases. CDR1 and CDR2 from the germline V gene are SGHTA and FQGTGA. The CDR3 totals 15 residues. J gave up 1 base and V 5 bases, and 5 bases lay outside the gene matches. In DNA, the CDR3 is TGTGCCAGCAGCCCTCTGGGACAGGGCACAGATACGCAGTATTTT. This encodes CASSPLGQGTDTQYF.

The chain carries TRBV6-5 and TRBJ1-3; D gene ambiguous. V dropped 4 bases and J dropped 8 bases, with 9 bases sitting between them. The CDR3 length is 12 residues. CDR1 is MNHEY, CDR2 SVGAGI, per germline. The chain's CDR3 is CASSSNRDTIYF. CDR3 sequence (DNA): TGTGCCAGCAGTTCCAACAGAGACACCATATATTTT.

The J gene is TRBJ1-2, the V gene TRBV18; no firm D call. Per the germline V gene, CDR1 is KGHSH and CDR2 is LQKENI. With 2 bases removed from V and 6 bases from J, the gap between germline ends came to 10 bases. The CDR3 runs to 13 residues. Here the CDR3 reads CASSPREEDGYTF. The CDR3 coding sequence is TGTGCCAGCTCACCAAGGGAGGAGGATGGCTACACCTTC. Full variable domain (remainder filled in from reference TRBV18 and TRBJ1-2): NAGVMQNPRHLVRRRGQEARLRCSPMKGHSHVYWYRQLPEEGLKFMVYLQKENIIDESGMPKERFSAEFPKEGPSILRIQQVVRGDSAAYFCASSPREEDGYTFGSGTRLTVV.

The chain employs TRBV4-3 and TRBJ2-3; D is undetermined. The CDR3 totals 13 residues. Trimming pared 3 bases from V and 6 bases from J, leaving 10 bases between. Germline lookup yields CDR1 LGHNA and CDR2 YSLEER. CDR3 loop: CASSQRREDTQYF. The CDR3 DNA reads as TGCGCCAGCAGCCAGAGGAGAGAGGATACGCAGTATTTT.

The rearrangement joins TRBV5-1 to TRBJ1-1, with a possible D match to TRBD1 (5 bases). Germline CDR1 SGHRS, CDR2 YFSETQ. V gave up 3 bases and J gave up 4 bases, with 10 bases separating them. The CDR3 has 13 amino acids. The CDR3 sequence is CASSWGDGTEAFF. The CDR3 region has the DNA TGCGCCAGCAGCTGGGGGGACGGCACTGAAGCTTTCTTT.

J is TRBJ2-7 and V is TRBV5-4, with D possibly being TRBD1 (5 bases). Trimming took off 3 bases at V and 3 bases at J, with 7 bases between the two ends. The CDR3 contains 12 residues. Germline CDR1 is SGHNT and CDR2 is YYREEE (reference sequence). DNA for the CDR3: TGTGCCAGCAGCTGGGGCAACTACGAGCAGTACTTC. Protein sequence: CASSWGNYEQYF.

The rearrangement links TRBV6-5 to TRBJ1-2; no firm D call. Germline V lookup: CDR1 MNHEY, CDR2 SVGAGI. This CDR3 is 15 amino acids long. Trimming stripped 4 bases from V and 2 bases from J, with 14 bases between. This CDR3 is CASSLAWAGNYGYTF. For the CDR3, the DNA is TGTGCCAGCAGTTTGGCATGGGCGGGGAACTATGGCTACACCTTC.

DNA of the CDR3: TGCGCCAGCAGCCAAGATGGGACTGGAGGATACGAGCAGTACTTC. Encoded protein: CASSQDGTGGYEQYF. The chain couples TRBV4-1 to TRBJ2-7, with TRBD2 as a possible D gene (6 bases). CDR3 length: 15 amino acids. The V and J ends lost 0 bases and 4 bases respectively, with 13 bases between them. Germline V gene sequence: CDR1 MGHRA, CDR2 YSYEKL.

J is TRBJ2-7 and V is TRBV12-5, with 7 bases identical to TRBD1. J lost 3 bases, V lost 6 bases, and 11 bases had no gene match. This CDR3 has 15 amino acids. The germline V gene encodes CDR1 LGHNT and CDR2 FRNRAP. The CDR3 loop is CASGPRLGTVYEQYF. The CDR3 nucleotides are TGTGCTAGTGGACCCAGGCTAGGGACAGTCTACGAGCAGTACTTC.

The V and J genes are TRBV4-1 and TRBJ2-7, with 9 bases fitting TRBD2. The junction had 8 bases not matched to a gene; V was cut back by 4 bases and J by 7 bases. The CDR3 runs 14 residues. Germline V gene lookup returns CDR1 MGHRA and CDR2 YSYEKL. In nucleotides, the CDR3 is TGCGCCAGCAGCCCCCAGCGGGGGGCAGGGGAGCAGTACTTC. Amino acid sequence: CASSPQRGAGEQYF.

The chain combines TRBV10-1 with TRBJ2-5; 7 bases align to TRBD1. V shed 7 bases and J 13 bases; nucleotides not matched to a gene: 9. The CDR3 loop spans 11 amino acids. In germline, CDR1 is WNHNN, CDR2 SYGVQD (reference sequence). CDR3 protein: CASNPGQNSYF. The CDR3 bases are TGCGCCAGCAACCCGGGACAGAACTCGTACTTC.

The chain carries TRBV7-8 and TRBJ1-2; D unclear. V was cut by 1 base and J by 8 bases, with 11 bases left in between. Germline assignment: CDR1 SGHVS and CDR2 FQNEAQ. There are 13 residues in the CDR3. This chain's CDR3 is CASSLGALDGYTF. Written as DNA, the CDR3 is TGTGCCAGCAGCTTAGGGGCCCTTGACGGCTACACCTTC.

The rearrangement uses TRBV27 and TRBJ1-1; possibly TRBD1 for D (5 bases). Looked up from germline, CDR1 is MNHEY and CDR2 is SMNVEV (reference sequence). The CDR3 covers 13 residues. The V end was cut by 3 bases, the J end by 4 bases, with 9 bases between. The CDR3 nucleotides read TGTGCCAGCAGTTTTGGCAGGGCCACTGAAGCTTTCTTT. As protein: CASSFGRATEAFF.

The J gene is TRBJ1-1, the V gene TRBV28; D call uncertain. V lost 2 bases to trimming and J lost 6 bases, with 4 bases between them. The CDR3 runs to 11 residues. Germline assignment: CDR1 MDHEN and CDR2 SYDVKM. The CDR3 DNA is TGTGCCAGCAGTTTAGCGGCTGAAGCTTTCTTT. Its translation: CASSLAAEAFF. Supplemented by reference TRBV28 and TRBJ1-1, the full variable domain reads DVKVTQSSRYLVKRTGEKVFLECVQDMDHENMFWYRQDPGLGLRLIYFSYDVKMKEKGDIPEGYSVSREKKERFSLILESASTNQTSMYLCASSLAAEAFFGQGTRLTVV.

This chain uses TRBV19 with TRBJ2-4; D gene ambiguous. V lost 3 bases and J lost 8, with 11 bases in between. CDR1 and CDR2 (germline): LNHDA, SQIVND (reference sequence). The CDR3 length is 13 residues. The CDR3 DNA follows: TGTGCCAGTAGTATGGGCCGAGAAGACATTCAGTACTTC. Translation gives CASSMGREDIQYF.

The chain recombines TRBV4-1 with TRBJ2-3; a weak D match, TRBD1 (6 bases). Germline CDR1 MGHRA, CDR2 YSYEKL. Trimming removed 1 base from V and 4 bases from J, with 12 bases in between. The CDR3 has 15 residues. CDR3 bases: TGCGCCAGCAGCCAAGGGGGGCAGTACTCAGATACGCAGTATTTT. Amino acid sequence: CASSQGGQYSDTQYF.

This chain connects TRBV10-3 to TRBJ1-3, with unresolved D. CDR1 is ENHRY and CDR2 is SYGVKD in the germline V gene. The V end was cut by 3 bases, the J end by 4 bases, with 10 bases between. The CDR3 spans 14 residues. The CDR3 is CAISETAGGNTIYF. In DNA, the CDR3 is TGTGCCATCAGTGAAACGGCAGGAGGAAACACCATATATTTT.

J is TRBJ2-7 and V is TRBV7-9, with 8 bases matching TRBD1. The germline gives CDR1 SEHNR, CDR2 FQNEAQ (reference sequence). This CDR3 region has 16 residues. With 0 bases clipped from V and 4 bases from J, the junction kept 8 bases outside the gene matches. The CDR3 nucleotides are TGTGCCAGCAGCTTAGCTCCTCTAGGACAGGGTTACGAGCAGTACTTC. Amino acid sequence: CASSLAPLGQGYEQYF.

The chain recombines TRBV4-2 with TRBJ2-2; 10 bases map to TRBD2. V dropped 0 bases and J dropped 3; count of bases not matched to a gene: 7. Germline CDR1 reads LGHNA; CDR2 reads YNFKEQ. The CDR3 runs to 18 residues. The CDR3 nucleotides read TGTGCCAGCAGCCAAGAGAATGGAGCGGGAGGGCACACCGGGGAGCTGTTTTTT. This sequence encodes CASSQENGAGGHTGELFF.

The V gene is TRBV30, the J gene TRBJ1-2; 8 positions match TRBD1. Germline CDR1 and CDR2: GTSNPN and SVGIG (reference sequence). The CDR3 covers 16 residues. After removal of 3 bases from V and 4 bases from J, the junction contained 13 bases not matched to a gene. CDR3: CAWREGTQGAGYGYTF. In DNA form, the CDR3 reads TGTGCCTGGAGGGAAGGGACTCAGGGGGCAGGCTATGGCTACACCTTC.

V and J are TRBV10-3 and TRBJ2-1; 7 nucleotides align to TRBD2. With V trimmed by 6 bases and J by 9 bases, 8 bases remained unmatched. From germline, CDR1 is ENHRY and CDR2 SYGVKD. The CDR3 is made up of 13 amino acids. CDR3 bases: TGTGCCATCAGCGGGCCCGGGGGGAGTGAGCAGTTCTTC. The encoded protein is CAISGPGGSEQFF.

This clone was seen more than once but under ten times. The CDR3 DNA sequence: TGTGCCAGCGGAGCCGAAAAACTGTTTTTT. Translating it yields CASGAEKLFF. The chain employs TRBV6-1 and TRBJ1-4; D remains unclear. Trimming stripped 8 bases from V and 8 bases from J, with 6 bases between. The germline CDR1 and CDR2 sequences are MNHNS and SASEGT. The CDR3 consists of 10 residues.

This chain uses TRBV28 with TRBJ2-7; a possible D gene is TRBD2 (6 bases). V was clipped by 2 bases and J by 6 bases, with 14 bases between them. CDR1 and CDR2 (germline): MDHEN, SYDVKM. This CDR3 is built from 14 residues. CDR3 bases: TGTGCCAGCAGTTTAACGGGTTTGGGGGGCGAGCAGTACTTC. This gives the protein CASSLTGLGGEQYF.

The chain recombines TRBV4-1 with TRBJ1-2; D is undetermined. CDR3 length equals 15 residues. V was pared by 0 bases and J by 4 bases, with 12 bases between. In germline, CDR1 is MGHRA, CDR2 YSYEKL. CDR3 in amino acids: CASSQERRGGYGYTF. CDR3 in DNA: TGCGCCAGCAGCCAAGAGCGGCGAGGAGGCTATGGCTACACCTTC.

V gene TRBV29-1 combines with J gene TRBJ1-1, with 11 nucleotides matching TRBD1. The CDR3 length is 15 residues. V was pared by 6 bases and J by 2 bases, with 8 bases of the junction left unmatched. Germline-derived CDR1 and CDR2 are SQVTM and ANQGSEA. CDR3 region: CSVLDRGRINTEAFF. In DNA form, the CDR3 reads TGCAGCGTCCTGGACAGGGGGCGAATAAACACTGAAGCTTTCTTT.